A single sample gave rise to the 15 T cell receptor beta chains below, sequenced in a study of cytomegalovirus exposure and HLA in healthy donors. PCR primers comprised 60 Vbeta and 13 Jbeta primers. Sequenced by immunoSEQ multiplex PCR; TCRdb stores in-frame clones only, minus some. The table has around 130,000 clones, over 65% seen once; the top ten hold about 8.3%. Sequencing was done on a sample of PBMCs. Receptors originate from a woman between 40 and 55 years old in good health and CMV-seropositive.

This clone was observed a handful of times. V gene TRBV7-2 combines with J gene TRBJ2-3; no clear D gene. CDR3 length: 14 residues. Germline values: CDR1 SGHTA, CDR2 FQGNSA. Deletions cut 4 bases from V and 2 bases from J, with 10 bases between. This CDR3 reads CASSSHLFTDTQYF. CDR3 sequence (DNA): TGTGCCAGCAGCTCCCACCTATTCACAGATACGCAGTATTTT.

This clone was recorded once. This sequence joins TRBV19 and TRBJ2-1, with a possible D match to TRBD1 (5 bases). The length of the CDR3 is 15 residues. The germline V and J ends were trimmed by 3 bases and 4 bases, with 13 bases remaining between them. In germline, CDR1 is LNHDA, CDR2 SQIVND (reference sequence). CDR3 sequence reads: CASSIIGAQYNEQFF. CDR3 bases: TGTGCCAGTAGTATTATAGGGGCCCAATACAATGAGCAGTTCTTC.

On this clone: The sample has other DNA sequences that encode this CDR3 too. The genes are TRBV18 and TRBJ2-5; weak D call: TRBD1 (6 bases). This CDR3 is built from 13 residues. Trimming took 4 bases from V and 2 from J, leaving 8 bases between them. CDR1 and CDR2 (germline): KGHSH, LQKENI. The CDR3 DNA reads TGTGCCAGCTCACTTGGACAGCAAGAGACCCAGTACTTC. Residues: CASSLGQQETQYF.

This clone came up a few times. The chain has TRBV4-2 and TRBJ1-1, with 9 bases aligning to TRBD1. The germline CDR1 and CDR2 sequences are LGHNA and YNFKEQ. The length of the CDR3 is 15 residues. J was trimmed by 4 bases and V by 3 bases; bases with no gene match: 6. CDR3 sequence reads: CASSQTQGARTEAFF. CDR3 in DNA: TGTGCCAGCAGCCAGACACAGGGGGCGCGCACTGAAGCTTTCTTT.

This clone was detected only a few times. The chain has TRBV11-2 and TRBJ2-3, with 8 bases matching TRBD1. With V trimmed by 4 bases and J by 4 bases, 4 bases remained unmatched. CDR1 is SGHAT and CDR2 is FQNNGV in the germline V gene. The CDR3 totals 14 residues. This CDR3 is CASSYRGFSDTQYF. The CDR3 coding sequence is TGTGCCAGCAGCTACAGGGGGTTCTCAGATACGCAGTATTTT.

The chain is built from TRBV28 and TRBJ1-2; a weak D match, TRBD1 (5 bases). Between the trimmed V and J ends, which lost 3 bases and 7 bases, there was a span of 9 bases. This CDR3 spans 12 amino acids. Germline values: CDR1 MDHEN, CDR2 SYDVKM. This chain's CDR3 is CASSLGGFGYTF. The CDR3 DNA sequence: TGTGCCAGCAGTTTGGGGGGATTTGGCTACACCTTC.

Only a few counts were recorded for this clone. A read error may account for a junction end that differs from germline. This chain links TRBV6-1 with TRBJ2-7, with 13 bases that match TRBD2. The germline CDR1 and CDR2 sequences are MNHNS and SASEGT. The CDR3 runs 14 residues. The CDR3 reads CAISGPGLAGEQYF. CDR3 DNA sequence: TGTGCCATCAGTGGACCGGGACTAGCGGGAGAGCAGTACTTC.

The J gene is TRBJ1-2, the V gene TRBV28, with 8 bases that match TRBD1. The CDR3 spans 15 residues. Germline CDR1 is MDHEN and CDR2 is SYDVKM. The J segment lost 4 bases and the V segment lost 5 bases, leaving 9 bases of the junction unmatched. CDR3 residues: CASSPRTGFAYGYTF. The CDR3 DNA reads TGTGCCAGCAGTCCGAGGACAGGGTTCGCCTATGGCTACACCTTC.

This clone was seen a few times. This chain links TRBV11-2 with TRBJ1-2; D gene uncertain. The CDR3 sequence is 15 residues long. V lost 1 base and J lost 3, with 12 bases in between. Looked up from germline, CDR1 is SGHAT and CDR2 is FQNNGV. CDR3 residues: CASSLGIGSDYGYTF. The CDR3 nucleotides read TGTGCCAGCAGCTTAGGGATTGGGAGCGACTATGGCTACACCTTC. Full variable domain (rest looked up from reference TRBV11-2 and TRBJ1-2): EAGVAQSPRYKIIEKRQSVAFWCNPISGHATLYWYQQILGQGPKLLIQFQNNGVVDDSQLPKDRFSAERLKGVDSTLKIQPAKLEDSAVYLCASSLGIGSDYGYTFGSGTRLTVV.

The V call is TRBV18, the J call TRBJ2-3; D is uncertain. The CDR3 runs 14 residues. Per germline, CDR1 KGHSH and CDR2 LQKENI. Trimming took 2 bases from V and 6 from J, leaving 12 bases between them. CDR3 sequence (DNA): TGTGCCAGCTCACCAAGGTCTAGGTCGGATACGCAGTATTTT. Encoded protein: CASSPRSRSDTQYF.

This clone was detected a few times. The chain joins TRBV9 to TRBJ2-7, with D possibly being TRBD2 (6 bases). Germline CDR1 SGDLS, CDR2 YYNGEE. V lost 7 bases, J lost 3 bases, and 14 bases lay in between. CDR3 size: 13 residues. The CDR3 reads CASSPGEIYEQYF. DNA for the CDR3: TGTGCCAGCTCTCCGGGGGAGATCTACGAGCAGTACTTC.

V usage is TRBV9 and J usage is TRBJ2-3, with a possible D match to TRBD2 (5 bases). CDR1 is SGDLS and CDR2 is YYNGEE in the germline V gene. The CDR3 is 15 amino acids. V was trimmed by 1 base and J by 4 bases, leaving 13 bases between them. The CDR3: CASSVNSLVSDTQYF. The CDR3 DNA reads TGTGCCAGCAGCGTAAACTCACTAGTCTCAGATACGCAGTATTTT.

The chain is built from TRBV7-2 and TRBJ1-1; D is undetermined. The V end lost 1 base, the J end lost 4 bases, and 13 bases lay between the germline ends. The CDR3 has 15 amino acids. From germline, CDR1 is SGHTA and CDR2 FQGNSA. The CDR3 coding sequence is TGTGCCAGCAGCTTAGAGGGTGCGGGTCTCACTGAAGCTTTCTTT. Its protein product is CASSLEGAGLTEAFF.

This chain uses TRBV6-1 with TRBJ2-1, with TRBD2 matching 11 bases. Germline CDR1 is MNHNS and CDR2 is SASEGT. Unmatched junction bases numbered 7, after V lost 5 bases and J lost 7 bases. The CDR3 has 15 residues. CDR3 residues: CASSTPPSGGNEQFF. Written as DNA, the CDR3 is TGTGCCAGCAGTACTCCTCCTAGCGGGGGGAATGAGCAGTTCTTC.

This rearrangement joins TRBV15 to TRBJ1-1, with TRBD1 matching 11 bases. CDR1 is LNHNV and CDR2 is YYDKDF in the germline V gene (reference sequence). This CDR3 contains 17 residues. Trimming cost V 0 bases and J 5 bases; bases outside gene matches: 8. CDR3 in DNA: TGTGCCACCAGCAGAGAGGGGACAGGGGGGAGAAGGACTGAAGCTTTCTTT. Translating it yields CATSREGTGGRRTEAFF.